The 26 T cell receptor beta chains below all came from one sample that was sequenced in a study of spatial heterogeneity in lung cancer. One entry per CDR3 protein, called by TCRdb with MiXCR from the 5' RACE reads. Of under 75,000 distinct CDR3 sequences listed, less than 15% are singletons. The sample's time point: sample taken at primary tumor resection. Frozen PBMC, nontumor lung or tumor provided whole RNA, which was sequenced unsorted. The sequencing here drew on PBMCs, taken at surgery. The receptor source for this set is a male donor with early-stage non-small cell lung cancer.

This clonotype was counted only a few times. The chain carries TRBV3-1 and TRBJ2-1; TRBD2 matches at 12 bases. In germline, CDR1 is LGHDT, CDR2 YNNKEL (reference sequence). V dropped 3 bases and J dropped 4; count of bases not matched to a gene: 7. The CDR3 loop spans 17 amino acids. The CDR3 nucleotides read TGTGCCAGCAGCCAGGTTAGACTAGCGGGAGCGTACAATGAGCAGTTCTTC. Amino acid sequence: CASSQVRLAGAYNEQFF.

This clonotype was seen at least ten times. The gene calls are TRBV7-2 and TRBJ2-5, with TRBD2 matching over 10 bases. The CDR3 contains 17 residues. The junction had 12 bases not matched to a gene; V was cut back by 4 bases and J by 4 bases. Germline V gene sequence: CDR1 SGHTA, CDR2 FQGNSA. The CDR3 loop reads CASSSRAGSGRGETQYF. CDR3 coding DNA: TGTGCCAGCAGCTCCAGAGCCGGAAGCGGGAGGGGAGAGACCCAGTACTTC. Drawing the rest from reference TRBV7-2 and TRBJ2-5, the complete variable domain is GAGVSQSPSNKVTEKGKDVELRCDPISGHTALYWYRQSLGQGLEFLIYFQGNSAPDKSGLPSDRFSAERTGGSVSTLTIQRTQQEDSAVYLCASSSRAGSGRGETQYFGPGTRLLVL.

This clonotype appeared many times. CDR3 residues: CASSLNGEQFF. CDR3 DNA sequence: TGTGCCAGCAGTTTAAACGGTGAGCAGTTCTTC. The chain couples TRBV12-3 or TRBV12-4 to TRBJ2-1; D gene unclear. This CDR3 region has 11 residues. Trimming removed 2 bases from V and 9 bases from J, with 5 bases in between.

Only a few counts were recorded for this clonotype. This chain links TRBV20-1 with TRBJ2-5; D is unresolved. V lost 6 bases, J lost 5 bases, and 13 bases lay in between. The CDR3 runs to 12 residues. Germline loops: CDR1 DFQATT, CDR2 SNEGSKA (reference sequence). The CDR3 loop reads CSATNERETQYF. The CDR3 region has the DNA TGCAGTGCCACCAATGAAAGGGAGACCCAGTACTTC.

This chain uses TRBV20-1 with TRBJ1-1; TRBD1 might be the D (5 bases). V gave up 5 bases and J gave up 4 bases, with 11 bases separating them. CDR3 length: 12 residues. CDR1 DFQATT and CDR2 SNEGSKA come from the germline V gene (reference sequence). CDR3 sequence: CSAEFGGTEAFF. The CDR3 DNA follows: TGCAGTGCTGAGTTCGGGGGCACTGAAGCTTTCTTT.

This chain joins TRBV28 and TRBJ1-5; TRBD1 matches at 7 bases. The CDR3 extends over 14 amino acids. CDR1 and CDR2 (germline): MDHEN, SYDVKM. Germline trimming cut 5 bases from V and 6 bases from J; bases unmatched to any gene: 7. The CDR3 DNA reads as TGTGCCAGCAGTCCTACAGGGGACCCTCAGCCCCAGCATTTT. Translated, it gives CASSPTGDPQPQHF.

Only a few counts were recorded for this clonotype. The V and J genes are TRBV12-3 or TRBV12-4 and TRBJ1-4; no definite D call. The CDR3 loop spans 12 amino acids. V lost 6 bases to trimming and J lost 7 bases, with 9 bases between them. CDR3 in DNA: TGTGCCAGCAGGTACTGGTCTGAAAAACTGTTTTTT. Its protein product is CASRYWSEKLFF.

This clonotype has more than one count but fewer than ten. The chain combines TRBV24-1 with TRBJ2-1; 7 nucleotides align to TRBD2. Germline V lookup: CDR1 KGHDR, CDR2 SFDVKD. This CDR3 is built from 15 residues. Losses at the gene ends were 4 bases for V and 7 bases for J; bases not matched to a gene: 9. The CDR3 nucleotides are TGTGCCACCAGTGAACTCGGGGGGACGGTAAATGAGCAGTTCTTC. Amino acid sequence: CATSELGGTVNEQFF.

Ten or more counts support this clonotype. The chain carries TRBV20-1 and TRBJ1-5; D remains unclear. This CDR3 region has 13 residues. Germline V gene sequence: CDR1 DFQATT, CDR2 SNEGSKA (reference sequence). The V end lost 3 bases, the J end lost 3 bases, and 9 bases lay between the germline ends. The CDR3 DNA is TGCAGTGCTAGCAACGCGTTCAATCAGCCCCAGCATTTT. Residues: CSASNAFNQPQHF.

This clonotype has a handful of counts. The chain links TRBV29-1 to TRBJ1-2, with D perhaps TRBD1 (5 bases). This CDR3 has 13 amino acids. CDR1 and CDR2 from the germline V gene are SQVTM and ANQGSEA. CDR3 coding DNA: TGCGGGACGAGTGATCTAATAGCGGGGGGCTACACCTTC. Translated, it gives CGTSDLIAGGYTF.

There are a few counts of this clonotype. The J gene is TRBJ2-3, the V gene TRBV15; perhaps TRBD1 as D (6 bases). This CDR3 spans 16 amino acids. Germline CDR1 is LNHNV and CDR2 is YYDKDF (reference sequence). The germline V and J ends were trimmed by 0 bases and 1 base, with 11 bases remaining between them. CDR3 sequence (DNA): TGTGCCACCAGCAGAGATGCAGGGGTTGGCACAGATACGCAGTATTTT. Its protein product is CATSRDAGVGTDTQYF.

The chain has TRBV7-3 and TRBJ1-1, with D possibly matching TRBD1 (6 bases). This CDR3 comprises 15 residues. CDR1 is SGHTA, CDR2 FQGTGA, per germline. The germline V and J ends were trimmed by 5 bases and 5 bases, with 18 bases remaining between them. CDR3 nucleotides: TGTGCCAGCAGCCCTGGGGGCTGGAGAGGGACTGAAGCTTTCTTT. It encodes CASSPGGWRGTEAFF.

This clonotype showed up just a few times. The chain uses TRBV2 and TRBJ2-3; D perhaps matches TRBD1 (6 bases). Germline-derived CDR1 and CDR2 are SNHLY and FYNNEI. V gave up 3 bases and J gave up 3 bases, with 10 bases separating them. CDR3 length: 14 amino acids. The CDR3 region has the DNA TGTGCCAGCAGTGATAACAGGGATACAGATACGCAGTATTTT. It translates to CASSDNRDTDTQYF. Based on the CDR3 plus reference TRBV2 and TRBJ2-3, the full variable domain is EPEVTQTPSHQVTQMGQEVILRCVPISNHLYFYWYRQILGQKVEFLVSFYNNEISEKSEIFDDQFSVERPDGSNFTLKIRSTKLEDSAMYFCASSDNRDTDTQYFGPGTRLTVL.

This clonotype was counted between two and nine times. The J gene is TRBJ2-1, the V gene TRBV3-1; 7 bases are shared with TRBD1. This CDR3 region has 14 residues. The germline gives CDR1 LGHDT, CDR2 YNNKEL (reference sequence). The V and J ends lost 4 bases and 2 bases, in that order; junction bases with no gene match: 2. The DNA of the CDR3 is TGTGCCAGCAGCCCGGGGACAGCCTACAATGAGCAGTTCTTC. It codes for CASSPGTAYNEQFF.

This clonotype was picked up many times. The chain has TRBV5-1 and TRBJ2-7, with 10 bases lining up with TRBD1. Germline V gives CDR1 SGHRS, CDR2 YFSETQ. The J segment lost 7 bases and the V segment lost 1 base, leaving 5 bases of the junction unmatched. The CDR3 contains 14 residues. The CDR3 DNA sequence: TGCGCCAGCAGCTTGACCGGGACAGGGGTTGAGCAGTACTTC. It specifies CASSLTGTGVEQYF.

In the case of this clonotype: Germline and junction disagree at one end, which may indicate a read error. This sequence joins TRBV4-2 and TRBJ1-1; possibly TRBD1 for D (6 bases). The CDR3 totals 14 residues. Per germline, CDR1 LGHNA and CDR2 YNFKEQ. The CDR3 is CANSRRDTYTEAFF. The CDR3, as DNA: TGTGCCAACAGCCGCCGGGACACATACACTGAAGCTTTCTTT.

The sample holds many counts of this clonotype. This CDR3 is CASSLGRLAAFTDTQYF. For the CDR3, the DNA is TGTGCCAGCAGCTTAGGGAGACTAGCGGCCTTCACAGATACGCAGTATTTT. The gene calls are TRBV7-6 and TRBJ2-3; 9 bases map to TRBD2. The length of the CDR3 is 17 residues. V gave up 1 base and J gave up 2 bases; unmatched junction bases: 7. The germline V gene has CDR1 SGHVS and CDR2 FNYEAQ.

V gene TRBV7-9 combines with J gene TRBJ1-2, with a weak D call TRBD1 (5 bases). V lost 1 base and J 3 bases, leaving 12 bases between the germline ends. The CDR3 loop spans 15 amino acids. CDR1 is SEHNR, CDR2 FQNEAQ, per germline (reference sequence). CDR3 nucleotide sequence: TGTGCCAGCAGCTTAGACCCGGGACTGCACTATGGCTACACCTTC. Its protein is CASSLDPGLHYGYTF.

This clonotype was counted at least ten times. The chain recombines TRBV5-1 with TRBJ1-1, with 7 bases that match TRBD1. V shed 0 bases and J 4 bases; nucleotides not matched to a gene: 6. Looked up from germline, CDR1 is SGHRS and CDR2 is YFSETQ. CDR3 size: 15 residues. The CDR3 is CASSLGQGSFTEAFF. CDR3 nucleotides: TGCGCCAGCAGCTTGGGACAGGGATCTTTCACTGAAGCTTTCTTT.

This rearrangement joins TRBV5-1 to TRBJ2-7, with TRBD1 as a possible D gene (6 bases). CDR1 SGHRS and CDR2 YFSETQ come from the germline V gene. The CDR3 has 16 residues. Deletions cut 2 bases from V and 2 bases from J, with 17 bases between. The CDR3 region has the DNA TGCGCCAGCAGCTTTTCCGAAGGGACATTGACCTACGAGCAGTACTTC. Amino acid sequence: CASSFSEGTLTYEQYF.

This clonotype was counted ten times or more. The chain joins TRBV2 to TRBJ1-2; TRBD1 might be the D (6 bases). The V end lost 2 bases, the J end lost 6 bases, and 7 bases lay between the germline ends. Germline V gene sequence: CDR1 SNHLY, CDR2 FYNNEI. This CDR3 comprises 12 residues. The CDR3 spells CASSETGHGYTF. The CDR3 bases are TGTGCCAGCAGTGAAACAGGGCATGGCTACACCTTC.

J is TRBJ1-2 and V is TRBV7-9, with D perhaps matching TRBD1 (6 bases). Germline CDR1 SEHNR, CDR2 FQNEAQ (reference sequence). The CDR3 has 15 residues. V was shortened by 4 bases and J by 6 bases, with 18 bases between the two germline ends. In DNA, the CDR3 is TGTGCCAGCAGCTCCCCGGGCAGGGGTGAAAATGGCTACACCTTC. The encoded protein is CASSSPGRGENGYTF. The full variable domain, completed using reference TRBV7-9 and TRBJ1-2, is DTGVSQNPRHKITKRGQNVTFRCDPISEHNRLYWYRQTLGQGPEFLTYFQNEAQLEKSRLLSDRFSAERPKGSFSTLEIQRTEQGDSAMYLCASSSPGRGENGYTFGSGTRLTVV.

The CDR3 spells CATSRGDEQYF. In DNA form, the CDR3 reads TGTGCCACCAGCAGAGGAGACGAGCAGTACTTC. This rearrangement joins TRBV15 to TRBJ2-7, with D unclear. CDR3 length: 11 residues. Between the trimmed V and J ends, which lost 1 base and 5 bases, there was a span of 3 bases. Per germline, CDR1 LNHNV and CDR2 YYDKDF (reference sequence).

This clonotype was counted many times. The rearrangement joins TRBV5-4 to TRBJ2-7; 8 positions agree with TRBD1. Germline CDR1 reads SGHNT; CDR2 reads YYREEE (reference sequence). J gave up 6 bases and V 0 bases, and 8 bases lay outside the gene matches. The CDR3 is 15 residues long. As DNA, the CDR3 is TGTGCCAGCAGCTTGGCTGACAGGGGACTCTCCGAGCAGTACTTC. It translates to CASSLADRGLSEQYF.

The CDR3 DNA is TGTGCCATCAGTGAGCAGGGGTGGTCGATAAATGAGCAGTTCTTC. Translated, it gives CAISEQGWSINEQFF. The genes are TRBV10-3 and TRBJ2-1; tentative D call: TRBD1 (6 bases). The CDR3 length is 15 residues. The germline V gene has CDR1 ENHRY and CDR2 SYGVKD. V lost 2 bases, J lost 7 bases, and 15 bases lay in between.

In the case of this clonotype: At one end the junction does not follow the germline gene, possibly because of a read error. The gene calls are TRBV6-6 and TRBJ2-3, with 12 bases fitting TRBD2. The germline CDR1 and CDR2 sequences are MNHNY and SVGAGI (reference sequence). CDR3 size: 14 residues. The CDR3 DNA sequence: TGTGTCAGCAGACTAGCGGGAGCCGTAGATACGCAGTATTTT. Protein product: CVSRLAGAVDTQYF.